Listed below are T cell receptor beta chains from one sample, sequenced in a study of metastatic and nonmetastatic thyroid tumors. MiXCR reprocessed the PCR reads for TCRdb. This sample yields 30,000 to 35,000 clones, of which over 25% are seen a single time; 6% to 8.5% belongs to the top ten. Specimen: blood. These TCRs come from a female donor with papillary thyroid cancer or a benign thyroid nodule (not recorded which). Some clones in this sample may be carry-over from other donors' samples. CDR3s include the opening cysteine and the closing phenylalanine or tryptophan. The order of the fields is D gene, clone size, J gene, V gene, CDR3 DNA, CDR3 protein. D genes are given only for firm matches. Expanded clones get a size class; other rows say once, few or many, or leave the size out.

D gene: -
clone size: many
J gene: TRBJ2-3
V gene: TRBV7-3
CDR3 DNA: TGTGCCAGCAGCCTAGAGGGGCCAAGGGGCACAGATACGCAGTATTTT
CDR3 protein: CASSLEGPRGTDTQYF

D gene: -
clone size: -
J gene: TRBJ1-1
V gene: TRBV6-1
CDR3 DNA: TGTGCCAGAAGTGCTTATGCGGACAGTTGGTCTTTCTTT
CDR3 protein: CARSAYADSWSFF

D gene: -
clone size: -
J gene: TRBJ2-7
V gene: TRBV6-1
CDR3 DNA: TGTGCCAGCAGGGGAGCGAGCGAGCAGTACTTC
CDR3 protein: CASRGASEQYF

D gene: TRBD1
clone size: -
J gene: TRBJ1-2
V gene: TRBV5-1
CDR3 DNA: TGCGCCAGCAGCATATGGGACAGGGCAGTATTTGGCTACACCTTC
CDR3 protein: CASSIWDRAVFGYTF

D gene: TRBD1
clone size: many
J gene: TRBJ2-7
V gene: TRBV5-6
CDR3 DNA: TGTGCCAGCAGCTCCTACAGGGGTAGCTACGAGCAGTACTTC
CDR3 protein: CASSSYRGSYEQYF

D gene: -
clone size: many
J gene: TRBJ2-2
V gene: TRBV19
CDR3 DNA: TGTGCCAGTAGTATACAGAACACCGGGGAGCTGTTTTTT
CDR3 protein: CASSIQNTGELFF

D gene: TRBD2
clone size: -
J gene: TRBJ2-7
V gene: TRBV3-1
CDR3 DNA: TGTGCCAGCAGCCAGTCGACTAGCGGGAGGGGTGAGCAGTACTTC
CDR3 protein: CASSQSTSGRGEQYF

D gene: -
clone size: -
J gene: TRBJ2-6
V gene: TRBV3-1
CDR3 DNA: TGTGCCAGCAGCCAGGGGCGGGCGGGCGCTGGTGCCAACGTCCTCACTTTC
CDR3 protein: CASSQGRAGAGANVLTF

D gene: TRBD2
clone size: many
J gene: TRBJ2-5
V gene: TRBV20-1
CDR3 DNA: TGCAGTGCTAGAGGCCCCCAGCGGGGGAGGGAGACCCAGTACTTC
CDR3 protein: CSARGPQRGRETQYF

D gene: -
clone size: few
J gene: TRBJ1-5
V gene: TRBV12-3/TRBV12-4
CDR3 DNA: TGTGCCAGCAGTTGGAGCTCTGGGTTTAGCAATCAGCCCCAGCATTTT
CDR3 protein: CASSWSSGFSNQPQHF

D gene: -
clone size: many
J gene: TRBJ1-1
V gene: TRBV20-1
CDR3 DNA: TGCAGTGCTAGAGGGGGGGGTCCGATAGGTGAAGCTTTCTTT
CDR3 protein: CSARGGGPIGEAFF

D gene: TRBD1
clone size: -
J gene: TRBJ1-4
V gene: TRBV6-2/TRBV6-3
CDR3 DNA: TGTTCCAGCAGCGAGGGACAGTTCTCAACTAATGATAAACTGTTTTTT
CDR3 protein: CSSSEGQFSTNDKLFF

D gene: -
clone size: -
J gene: TRBJ2-7
V gene: TRBV18
CDR3 DNA: TGTGCCAGCTCACTCACGGTGCACGAGCAGTACTTC
CDR3 protein: CASSLTVHEQYF

D gene: -
clone size: -
J gene: TRBJ1-4
V gene: TRBV18
CDR3 DNA: TGTGCCAGCTCATCACAGGGAACCAATGAAAAACTGTTTTTT
CDR3 protein: CASSSQGTNEKLFF

D gene: TRBD1
clone size: -
J gene: TRBJ2-3
V gene: TRBV9
CDR3 DNA: TGTGCCAGCAGCATGTTCGGACAGGGGAACACAGATACGCAGTATTTT
CDR3 protein: CASSMFGQGNTDTQYF

D gene: -
clone size: -
J gene: TRBJ1-2
V gene: TRBV6-2/TRBV6-3
CDR3 DNA: TGTGCCATCAGAGGGACGGGGGACCCTAACTATGGCTACACCTTC
CDR3 protein: CAIRGTGDPNYGYTF

D gene: -
clone size: few
J gene: TRBJ1-2
V gene: TRBV19
CDR3 DNA: TGTGCCAGTGGGTACAGGAGCTATGGCTACACCTTC
CDR3 protein: CASGYRSYGYTF

D gene: TRBD2
clone size: -
J gene: TRBJ2-7
V gene: TRBV11-2
CDR3 DNA: TGTGCCAGCAGCTTAGGGGGGACTATCGGGAGGGCCTACGAGCAGTACTTC
CDR3 protein: CASSLGGTIGRAYEQYF

D gene: -
clone size: many
J gene: TRBJ1-3
V gene: TRBV7-9
CDR3 DNA: TGTGCCAGCAGCATACCGCTTAATGGAAACACCATATATTTT
CDR3 protein: CASSIPLNGNTIYF

D gene: TRBD2
clone size: once
J gene: TRBJ2-1
V gene: TRBV11-3
CDR3 DNA: TGTGCCAGCAGTTCGACTAGCGGGAGCTCCTACAATGATCTGTTCTTC
CDR3 protein: CASSSTSGSSYNDLFF

D gene: -
clone size: -
J gene: TRBJ2-7
V gene: TRBV20-1
CDR3 DNA: TGCAGTGCTAGGGGGGACCCGGACTTC
CDR3 protein: CSARGDPDF

D gene: -
clone size: many
J gene: TRBJ2-5
V gene: TRBV3-1
CDR3 DNA: TGTGCCAGCACCTCGGAGGGGGAGACCCAGTACTTC
CDR3 protein: CASTSEGETQYF

D gene: TRBD1
clone size: many
J gene: TRBJ2-7
V gene: TRBV5-6
CDR3 DNA: TGTGCCAGCAGCTTAGTGGACAGGGGTGCGTACGAGCAGTACTTC
CDR3 protein: CASSLVDRGAYEQYF

D gene: -
clone size: -
J gene: TRBJ2-7
V gene: TRBV6-1
CDR3 DNA: TGTGCCAGCAGTGAACCATTATGGACGGAGGGCTACGAGCAGTACTTC
CDR3 protein: CASSEPLWTEGYEQYF

D gene: TRBD1
clone size: medium-sized
J gene: TRBJ2-7
V gene: TRBV28
CDR3 DNA: TGTGCCAGCAGGGACCCGGGACAGGGGTACGAGCAGTACTTC
CDR3 protein: CASRDPGQGYEQYF

D gene: TRBD2
clone size: many
J gene: TRBJ2-7
V gene: TRBV9
CDR3 DNA: TGTGCCAGCAGCCCTCGGACTAGTGACTACGAGCAGTACTTC
CDR3 protein: CASSPRTSDYEQYF

D gene: TRBD2
clone size: -
J gene: TRBJ2-7
V gene: TRBV2
CDR3 DNA: TGTGCCAGCAGCTCCGGGGGGGGCGCGTTCGAGCATTACTTC
CDR3 protein: CASSSGGGAFEHYF

D gene: -
clone size: many
J gene: TRBJ2-7
V gene: TRBV14
CDR3 DNA: TGTGCCAGCAGCCTAGACAACTCCTACGAGCAGTACTTC
CDR3 protein: CASSLDNSYEQYF

D gene: TRBD2
clone size: -
J gene: TRBJ2-5
V gene: TRBV6-1
CDR3 DNA: TGTGCCAGCGTGGGACTAGAGGGTGAGACCCAGTACTTC
CDR3 protein: CASVGLEGETQYF

D gene: -
clone size: many
J gene: TRBJ2-1
V gene: TRBV19
CDR3 DNA: TGTGCCAGTAGTATATCGGCTCAGCGGGTCGATGAGCAGTTCTTC
CDR3 protein: CASSISAQRVDEQFF

D gene: TRBD1
clone size: -
J gene: TRBJ2-5
V gene: TRBV11-2
CDR3 DNA: TGTGCCATCAGCCCGGGACAGGGGGTCCAAGAGAACCAGTACTTC
CDR3 protein: CAISPGQGVQENQYF

D gene: -
clone size: few
J gene: TRBJ1-1
V gene: TRBV7-9
CDR3 DNA: TGTGCCAGCAGCTTCGATAACACTGAAGCTTTCTTT
CDR3 protein: CASSFDNTEAFF

D gene: -
clone size: many
J gene: TRBJ2-1
V gene: TRBV6-1
CDR3 DNA: TGTGCCAGCAGGGACGGGGCGGGGTACAATGAGCAGTTCTTC
CDR3 protein: CASRDGAGYNEQFF

D gene: -
clone size: -
J gene: TRBJ2-5
V gene: TRBV24-1
CDR3 DNA: TGTGCGACCAGTACCAGGGGGGAGACCAAGTACTTC
CDR3 protein: CATSTRGETKYF

D gene: TRBD1
clone size: -
J gene: TRBJ1-1
V gene: TRBV4-1
CDR3 DNA: TGCGCCAGCAGCCAAGGGATCCCAGGGGGCACTGAAGCTTTCTTT
CDR3 protein: CASSQGIPGGTEAFF

D gene: TRBD2
clone size: many
J gene: TRBJ2-5
V gene: TRBV7-2
CDR3 DNA: TGTGCCAGCAGCTTGGGACTAGCATGGGAGACCCAGTACTTC
CDR3 protein: CASSLGLAWETQYF

D gene: -
clone size: medium-sized
J gene: TRBJ1-6
V gene: TRBV19
CDR3 DNA: TGTGCCAGTAGTACCGGGACAACCTCCCACTTT
CDR3 protein: CASSTGTTSHF

D gene: -
clone size: medium-sized
J gene: TRBJ2-7
V gene: TRBV30
CDR3 DNA: TGTGCCTGGGGACTCAGGGGTAAATACGAGCAGTACTTC
CDR3 protein: CAWGLRGKYEQYF

D gene: -
clone size: few
J gene: TRBJ1-1
V gene: TRBV6-1
CDR3 DNA: TGTGCCAGCAGTGACTTCGTGGAGGGCCCGAACACTGAAGCTTTCTTT
CDR3 protein: CASSDFVEGPNTEAFF

D gene: TRBD1
clone size: -
J gene: TRBJ1-1
V gene: TRBV28
CDR3 DNA: TGTGCCAGCAGTTTGCAGGGGGCCATAGCTTTCTTT
CDR3 protein: CASSLQGAIAFF

D gene: -
clone size: -
J gene: TRBJ2-5
V gene: TRBV4-1
CDR3 DNA: TGCGCCAGCAGCCAAGATGGTTCGCGGGGTAGGGAGACCCAGTACTTC
CDR3 protein: CASSQDGSRGRETQYF

D gene: TRBD1
clone size: many
J gene: TRBJ2-7
V gene: TRBV20-1
CDR3 DNA: TGCAGTGCTAGAGGGGACAGGGAGTACGAGCAGTACTTC
CDR3 protein: CSARGDREYEQYF

D gene: -
clone size: -
J gene: TRBJ1-4
V gene: TRBV7-9
CDR3 DNA: TGTGCCAGCAGTCAGGCCGGGGGGAATGAAAAACTGTTTTTT
CDR3 protein: CASSQAGGNEKLFF

D gene: -
clone size: -
J gene: TRBJ2-5
V gene: TRBV5-1
CDR3 DNA: TGCGCCAGCAGCTTGAAGGTGACCCAGTACTTC
CDR3 protein: CASSLKVTQYF

D gene: TRBD1
clone size: few
J gene: TRBJ2-2
V gene: TRBV6-1
CDR3 DNA: TGTGCCAGCATTCCACAGGGGGGAGTCACCGTGGAGCTGTTTTTT
CDR3 protein: CASIPQGGVTVELFF

D gene: -
clone size: -
J gene: TRBJ1-2
V gene: TRBV4-2
CDR3 DNA: TGTGCCAGCAGCCAACGGTATGGCTACACCTTC
CDR3 protein: CASSQRYGYTF

D gene: -
clone size: -
J gene: TRBJ1-3
V gene: TRBV9
CDR3 DNA: TGTGCCAGCAGCGTAGAGGCATTGGCGTTGGGAAACACCATATATTTT
CDR3 protein: CASSVEALALGNTIYF

D gene: TRBD2
clone size: many
J gene: TRBJ2-3
V gene: TRBV19
CDR3 DNA: TGTGCCAGTGGTGGGACTAGCGGGACGAAGCAGTATTTT
CDR3 protein: CASGGTSGTKQYF

D gene: -
clone size: few
J gene: TRBJ1-3
V gene: TRBV27
CDR3 DNA: TGTGCCAGCAGTTTATCTCCCATCTCTGGAAACACCATATATTTT
CDR3 protein: CASSLSPISGNTIYF

D gene: -
clone size: -
J gene: TRBJ2-1
V gene: TRBV24-1
CDR3 DNA: TGTGCCATCAGTGATCCGATTTTTGGAGGAGGCCATGAGCGGTTCTTC
CDR3 protein: CAISDPIFGGGHERFF